The 28 T cell receptor beta chains below all came from one sample that was sequenced in a study of T-cell memory formation after mild COVID-19. TCRdb recomputed calls from the 5' RACE reads with MiXCR, one row per CDR3 protein. The table records almost 350,000 distinct CDR3 sequences, around a fifth of them present only once. Sequencing input: PBMCs or a T cell subset sorted from them (not recorded which). The receptor source for this set is a man younger than 30 who had mild COVID-19 (a few samples of this study predate the infection). Cell type and time point are not known.

The V and J genes are TRBV4-2 and TRBJ2-5; possibly TRBD1 for D (6 bases). Germline CDR1 LGHNA, CDR2 YNFKEQ. The V gene lost 6 bases and the J gene lost 5 bases, with 22 bases spanning the gap. The CDR3 has 16 amino acids. In nucleotides, the CDR3 is TGTGCCAGCAGTCTGAACAACAGGGAATTGGGGGAGACCCAGTACTTC. Translation: CASSLNNRELGETQYF.

This clonotype showed up just once. The gene calls are TRBV7-2 and TRBJ1-3; 9 bases are a match to TRBD1. Germline trimming cut 8 bases from V and 0 bases from J; bases unmatched to any gene: 8. The CDR3 covers 16 residues. Germline V CDR1 and CDR2: SGHTA, FQGNSA. In DNA form, the CDR3 reads TGTGCCAGCTTTTGGTTACAGGGGGCCTCTGGAAACACCATATATTTT. Protein: CASFWLQGASGNTIYF.

The CDR3 spells CASSREGTGSGYTF. CDR3 DNA: TGTGCCAGCAGCCGGGAGGGGACAGGGTCTGGCTACACCTTC. This chain links TRBV7-2 with TRBJ1-2, with 9 bases lining up with TRBD1. The V segment lost 5 bases and the J segment 7 bases; nucleotides outside the gene matches: 8. Per germline, CDR1 SGHTA and CDR2 FQGNSA. The CDR3 loop spans 14 amino acids.

This clonotype was observed a few times. This rearrangement joins TRBV20-1 to TRBJ1-1, with TRBD1 matching 8 bases. Germline CDR1 DFQATT, CDR2 SNEGSKA (reference sequence). CDR3 size: 18 residues. V lost 0 bases to trimming and J lost 0 bases; unmatched junction nucleotides: 12. The CDR3 bases are TGCAGTGCTAGAGATCTTCCGGGACAGGCATCGATGAACACTGAAGCTTTCTTT. Amino acids: CSARDLPGQASMNTEAFF.

The V and J genes are TRBV5-6 and TRBJ1-6, with D unclear. CDR1 and CDR2 from the germline V gene are SGHDT and YYEEEE. V dropped 6 bases and J dropped 9 bases, with 13 bases sitting between them. The CDR3 has 13 amino acids. The CDR3 DNA is TGTGCCAGCACTGGTATGAGCGGTTCACCCCTCCACTTT. Translated, it gives CASTGMSGSPLHF.

This clonotype was recorded a few times. V usage is TRBV7-9 and J usage is TRBJ1-1; tentative D call: TRBD1 (5 bases). The CDR3 length is 15 residues. V was cut by 5 bases and J by 2 bases, with 15 bases left in between. Germline assignment: CDR1 SEHNR and CDR2 FQNEAQ (reference sequence). The CDR3 DNA follows: TGTGCCAGCAGCCCCCGGGGCAGACTTAACACTGAAGCTTTCTTT. It encodes CASSPRGRLNTEAFF.

This clonotype was seen once. The J gene is TRBJ1-5, the V gene TRBV19; no definite D call. The V and J ends lost 1 base and 7 bases respectively, with 14 bases between them. CDR1 is LNHDA, CDR2 SQIVND, per germline (reference sequence). The CDR3 consists of 15 residues. The CDR3 protein is CASSIGGFSSQPQHF. The CDR3 bases are TGTGCCAGTAGTATAGGAGGGTTCAGCAGCCAGCCCCAGCATTTT.

This CDR3 reads CASSSYPGQGVSGTQYF. CDR3 coding DNA: TGCGCCAGCAGCTCCTATCCGGGACAGGGGGTTTCGGGTACGCAGTATTTT. The rearrangement uses TRBV5-1 and TRBJ2-3; TRBD1 matches 11 bases. The length of the CDR3 is 17 residues. V gave up 3 bases and J gave up 8 bases; unmatched junction bases: 14. CDR1 SGHRS and CDR2 YFSETQ come from the germline V gene.

The chain carries TRBV5-1 and TRBJ2-5; a possible D gene is TRBD1 (5 bases). This CDR3 is 13 amino acids long. CDR1 is SGHRS, CDR2 YFSETQ, per germline. V was clipped by 2 bases and J by 5 bases, with 10 bases between them. Written as DNA, the CDR3 is TGCGCCAGCAGCTTAGGCAGGGCGGAGACCCAGTACTTC. Translated, it gives CASSLGRAETQYF.

The chain recombines TRBV5-4 with TRBJ2-2, with TRBD1 matching over 7 bases. V shed 0 bases, J shed 4 bases, and the junction held 3 bases outside the gene matches. Per the germline V gene, CDR1 is SGHNT and CDR2 is YYREEE (reference sequence). CDR3 length equals 15 residues. In DNA, the CDR3 is TGTGCCAGCAGCTTGGCTAGGGGGCCCACCGGGGAGCTGTTTTTT. As protein: CASSLARGPTGELFF. The whole variable domain, remainder taken from reference TRBV5-4 and TRBJ2-2, is ETGVTQSPTHLIKTRGQQVTLRCSSQSGHNTVSWYQQALGQGPQFIFQYYREEENGRGNFPPRFSGLQFPNYSSELNVNALELDDSALYLCASSLARGPTGELFFGEGSRLTVL.

This clonotype showed up just a few times. This sequence joins TRBV4-2 and TRBJ2-7; D may match TRBD1 or TRBD2 (5 bases each). Trimming took off 4 bases at V and 0 bases at J, with 16 bases between the two ends. The germline V gene encodes CDR1 LGHNA and CDR2 YNFKEQ. The CDR3 runs 16 residues. The CDR3 DNA reads as TGTGCCAGCAGCCCCTCTGTGAGGGGATACTCCTACGAGCAGTACTTC. This sequence encodes CASSPSVRGYSYEQYF.

This clonotype was seen only a few times. The chain joins TRBV29-1 to TRBJ1-5; 8 bases are shared with TRBD1. The trim removed 5 bases at V and 5 bases at J, leaving 5 bases unmatched. The CDR3 is made up of 13 amino acids. CDR1 SQVTM and CDR2 ANQGSEA come from the germline V gene. CDR3 loop: CSVRQGPDQPQHF. The CDR3 nucleotides read TGCAGCGTTAGACAGGGGCCGGATCAGCCCCAGCATTTT.

This clonotype was observed a few times. The chain recombines TRBV20-1 with TRBJ2-7, with D maybe TRBD2 (5 bases). Germline loops: CDR1 DFQATT, CDR2 SNEGSKA (reference sequence). Deletions cut 3 bases from V and 0 bases from J, with 12 bases between. The CDR3 loop spans 14 amino acids. CDR3 nucleotides: TGCAGTGCTAGCCCGGGGATATACTCCTACGAGCAGTACTTC. Its translation is CSASPGIYSYEQYF.

In nucleotides, the CDR3 is TGTGCCAGCAGTTACGGGGTTCAGGGGCACACTGAAGCTTTCTTT. As protein: CASSYGVQGHTEAFF. The chain is built from TRBV6-2 or TRBV6-3 and TRBJ1-1; possibly TRBD1 for D (6 bases). This CDR3 comprises 15 residues. The V and J ends lost 2 bases and 3 bases respectively, with 13 bases between them. Germline values: CDR1 MNHEY, CDR2 SVGEGT.

There are a few counts of this clonotype. The V call is TRBV9, the J call TRBJ1-2; the D is unclear. This CDR3 comprises 15 residues. Germline loops: CDR1 SGDLS, CDR2 YYNGEE. V was cut by 4 bases and J by 4 bases, with 17 bases left in between. In nucleotides, the CDR3 is TGTGCCAGCAGCCCCCCAGCCGGGGAGGCCTATGGCTACACCTTC. This encodes CASSPPAGEAYGYTF.

The chain joins TRBV7-2 to TRBJ2-7; TRBD1 agrees at 8 bases. Germline CDR1 is SGHTA and CDR2 is FQGNSA. V shed 5 bases and J 3 bases; nucleotides not matched to a gene: 6. The CDR3 length is 14 residues. CDR3 sequence reads: CASSPGTGYYEQYF. The DNA for the CDR3 is TGTGCCAGCAGCCCTGGGACAGGTTACTACGAGCAGTACTTC.

This sequence joins TRBV12-3 or TRBV12-4 and TRBJ1-2, with 8 bases that match TRBD1. The CDR3 loop spans 13 amino acids. After removal of 6 bases from V and 8 bases from J, the junction contained 8 bases not matched to a gene. CDR3 residues: CASSGQGESGYTF. In nucleotides, the CDR3 is TGTGCCAGCAGCGGACAGGGAGAATCGGGCTACACCTTC.

This clonotype was seen a handful of times. The chain combines TRBV7-2 with TRBJ2-1; 14 positions agree with TRBD2. Germline assignment: CDR1 SGHTA and CDR2 FQGNSA. The CDR3 totals 19 residues. V gave up 7 bases and J gave up 4 bases; unmatched junction bases: 15. The CDR3 sequence is CASNPRGTSGGPKYNEQFF. DNA of the CDR3: TGTGCCAGCAACCCCAGGGGGACTAGCGGGGGCCCCAAATACAATGAGCAGTTCTTC.

The chain couples TRBV12-3 or TRBV12-4 to TRBJ1-5; the match to TRBD1 covers 8 bases. After removal of 3 bases from V and 6 bases from J, the junction contained 4 bases not matched to a gene. This CDR3 has 14 residues. The CDR3 spells CASSLARGPQPQHF. The CDR3 DNA follows: TGTGCCAGCAGTTTGGCCAGGGGGCCTCAGCCCCAGCATTTT.

DNA of the CDR3: TGCGCCAGCAGCCAATCGCACCCATACAATGAGCAGTTCTTC. The encoded protein is CASSQSHPYNEQFF. The rearrangement joins TRBV4-1 to TRBJ2-1; no definite D call. This CDR3 spans 14 amino acids. V gave up 2 bases and J gave up 4 bases, with 9 bases separating them. Germline V lookup: CDR1 MGHRA, CDR2 YSYEKL.

This clonotype has only a few counts. The chain joins TRBV6-2 or TRBV6-3 to TRBJ2-7; no firm D call. The germline gives CDR1 MNHEY, CDR2 SVGEGT. This CDR3 contains 11 residues. Trimming took off 5 bases at V and 4 bases at J, with 6 bases between the two ends. The CDR3 region has the DNA TGTGCCAGCAGTGACCTTTACGAGCAGTACGTC. The encoded protein is CASSDLYEQYV.

This sequence joins TRBV20-1 and TRBJ2-5; D remains unclear. V was trimmed by 3 bases and J by 5 bases, leaving 16 bases between them. The CDR3 totals 14 residues. Germline CDR1 and CDR2: DFQATT and SNEGSKA (reference sequence). This CDR3 reads CSASPSRVDETQYF. CDR3 nucleotides: TGCAGTGCTAGTCCGAGTAGGGTTGACGAGACCCAGTACTTC.

The chain has TRBV7-6 and TRBJ2-3; 11 bases match TRBD2. The CDR3 length is 18 residues. The J segment lost 0 bases and the V segment lost 2 bases, leaving 7 bases of the junction unmatched. CDR1 is SGHVS, CDR2 FNYEAQ, per germline. The CDR3 is CASSLTSGGRPSTDTQYF. As DNA, the CDR3 is TGTGCCAGCAGCTTAACTAGCGGGGGCCGACCTAGCACAGATACGCAGTATTTT.

The CDR3 is CASSHTEPSGELFF. Here the CDR3 DNA reads TGTGCCAGCAGCCACACCGAGCCATCCGGGGAGCTGTTTTTT. The rearrangement links TRBV7-6 to TRBJ2-2; D remains unclear. V lost 5 bases and J lost 6, with 13 bases in between. The V gene's germline CDR1 is SGHVS and CDR2 FNYEAQ. This CDR3 is built from 14 residues.

The sample holds many counts of this clonotype. The chain combines TRBV9 with TRBJ2-3; no clear D. V dropped 5 bases and J dropped 5 bases, with 3 bases sitting between them. This CDR3 has 10 amino acids. Germline V lookup: CDR1 SGDLS, CDR2 YYNGEE. CDR3 nucleotide sequence: TGTGCCAGCAGTGGAGATACGCAGTATTTT. Translated, it gives CASSGDTQYF.

This clonotype has just a few counts. The J gene is TRBJ1-2, the V gene TRBV27, with unresolved D. The ends were cut back, 5 bases at V and 5 bases at J, with 6 bases in the middle. Germline CDR1 is MNHEY and CDR2 is SMNVEV (reference sequence). This CDR3 spans 11 amino acids. The CDR3: CASSNRYGYTF. CDR3 DNA sequence: TGTGCCAGCAGTAACAGATATGGCTACACCTTC.

This clonotype turned up a few times. CDR3 loop: CASSWGGANYGYTF. The DNA of the CDR3 is TGTGCCAGCAGCTGGGGGGGGGCTAACTATGGCTACACCTTC. The rearrangement links TRBV6-5 to TRBJ1-2; maybe TRBD1 (5 bases). The CDR3 spans 14 residues. The V gene lost 6 bases and the J gene lost 0 bases, with 11 bases spanning the gap. CDR1 is MNHEY and CDR2 is SVGAGI in the germline V gene.

A word on this clonotype: This may come from a read error, since a much larger clone is one base off. V is TRBV11-2 and J is TRBJ2-7, with TRBD1 as a possible D gene (6 bases). Germline CDR1 is SGHAT and CDR2 is FQNNGV. This CDR3 contains 13 residues. V shed 1 base and J shed 3 bases, with 7 bases lying between them. The CDR3 DNA reads as TGTGCCAGCAGCTTAGTAGGGGGCTACGAGCAGTACTTC. Its translation is CASSLVGGYEQYF.